One and the same sample provided the 27 T cell receptor beta chains below, sequenced in a study of OX40 agonist ivuxolimab in advanced cancers. Sequencing used immunoSEQ multiplex PCR; TCRdb keeps in-frame clones, though not all of them. The sample has under 50,000 clones, approximately 80% seen once. The source material was CD4+ or CD8+ T cells sorted from blood, sampled in a trial of the OX40 agonist ivuxolimab. These receptors were obtained from an adult with an advanced solid tumor such as melanoma, head and neck, liver or kidney cancer.

Turning to this clone: This specimen includes other DNA sequences encoding the same CDR3. The J gene is TRBJ2-5, the V gene TRBV6-1; 8 positions agree with TRBD1. The germline V gene has CDR1 MNHNS and CDR2 SASEGT. After removal of 6 bases from V and 2 bases from J, the junction contained 8 bases not matched to a gene. The CDR3 spans 15 residues. The CDR3 loop reads CASRKDRVGQETQYF. The CDR3, as DNA: TGTGCCAGCAGAAAGGACAGGGTAGGGCAAGAGACCCAGTACTTC.

The chain joins TRBV10-3 to TRBJ2-3; D is perhaps TRBD2 (6 bases). Trimming took off 0 bases at V and 8 bases at J, with 18 bases between the two ends. Germline CDR1 is ENHRY and CDR2 is SYGVKD. CDR3 length: 16 residues. The CDR3 loop reads CAISESPGSQAGTQYF. The CDR3 nucleotides are TGTGCCATCAGTGAGTCCCCGGGCTCCCAAGCGGGTACGCAGTATTTT.

V gene TRBV18 combines with J gene TRBJ1-1, with a weak D call TRBD1 (6 bases). This CDR3 region has 14 residues. The V end was cut by 3 bases, the J end by 8 bases, with 16 bases between. CDR1 is KGHSH, CDR2 LQKENI, per germline. CDR3 sequence (DNA): TGTGCCAGCTCACCCGCCGCCGGGGGGCGAGAAGCTTTCTTT. It translates to CASSPAAGGREAFF. Complete variable domain (other parts from reference TRBV18 and TRBJ1-1): NAGVMQNPRHLVRRRGQEARLRCSPMKGHSHVYWYRQLPEEGLKFMVYLQKENIIDESGMPKERFSAEFPKEGPSILRIQQVVRGDSAAYFCASSPAAGGREAFFGQGTRLTVV.

The chain recombines TRBV19 with TRBJ2-7; 7 nucleotides agree with TRBD1. With 6 bases clipped from V and 0 bases from J, the junction kept 8 bases outside the gene matches. This CDR3 is built from 15 residues. Germline V CDR1 and CDR2: LNHDA, SQIVND (reference sequence). The CDR3 is CASRLTGVGSYEQYF. The CDR3 region has the DNA TGTGCCAGTAGGCTTACAGGGGTGGGCTCCTACGAGCAGTACTTC.

The CDR3 reads CASSMSSMSGNTIYF. In DNA form, the CDR3 reads TGTGCCAGTAGTATGTCCAGCATGTCTGGAAACACCATATATTTT. V gene TRBV19 combines with J gene TRBJ1-3; D gene uncertain. This CDR3 has 15 amino acids. Trimming removed 3 bases from V and 1 base from J, with 10 bases in between. From germline, CDR1 is LNHDA and CDR2 SQIVND (reference sequence).

The gene calls are TRBV7-9 and TRBJ1-3, with D perhaps matching TRBD1 (5 bases). Trimming took off 0 bases at V and 4 bases at J, with 10 bases between the two ends. This CDR3 contains 15 residues. CDR1 and CDR2 from the germline V gene are SEHNR and FQNEAQ (reference sequence). This CDR3 reads CASSLAGGRGNTIYF. The CDR3 DNA is TGTGCCAGCAGCTTAGCGGGGGGAAGAGGAAACACCATATATTTT.

The gene calls are TRBV5-8 and TRBJ2-1; 10 positions match TRBD2. The CDR3 runs to 17 residues. After removal of 1 base from V and 7 bases from J, the junction contained 11 bases not matched to a gene. The germline V gene encodes CDR1 SGHTS and CDR2 YDEGEE. The CDR3 loop reads CASSLSLAAGGPNEQFF. The CDR3 DNA sequence: TGTGCCAGCAGCTTGTCCCTGGCAGCGGGAGGGCCAAATGAGCAGTTCTTC.

The DNA of the CDR3 is TGTGCCAGCAGCCCTCTGACAGAGTATGGCTACACCTTC. Translating it yields CASSPLTEYGYTF. The chain carries TRBV7-9 and TRBJ1-2; D might be TRBD1 (5 bases). There are 13 residues in the CDR3. Per the germline V gene, CDR1 is SEHNR and CDR2 is FQNEAQ (reference sequence). The V gene lost 5 bases and the J gene lost 5 bases, with 12 bases spanning the gap.

The V and J genes are TRBV6-1 and TRBJ1-1; 8 bases align to TRBD1. This CDR3 contains 13 residues. Germline V gene data show CDR1 as MNHNS and CDR2 as SASEGT. The V gene end was trimmed by 6 bases and the J gene end by 5 bases; junction bases not matched to a gene: 5. CDR3 sequence (DNA): TGTGCCAGCAGGTCAGGGGGCAGAACTGAAGCTTTCTTT. Translation gives CASRSGGRTEAFF.

V usage is TRBV9 and J usage is TRBJ2-1; D possibly uses TRBD1 or TRBD2 (7 bases each). The length of the CDR3 is 14 residues. Trimming shortened V by 4 bases and J by 11 bases, and 19 bases separated the two germline ends. In germline, CDR1 is SGDLS, CDR2 YYNGEE. The CDR3 DNA reads as TGTGCCAGCAGCTCTAGAGGCCAGGGGGGGCAGCAGTTCTTC. Its translation is CASSSRGQGGQQFF.

The chain is built from TRBV6-6 and TRBJ2-7; the D gene is possibly TRBD1 (5 bases). The V end lost 2 bases, the J end lost 7 bases, and 12 bases lay between the germline ends. Germline loops: CDR1 MNHNY, CDR2 SVGAGI (reference sequence). CDR3 size: 13 residues. The DNA for the CDR3 is TGTGCCAGCAGTTACGGGGCCTCCGGAGAGCAGTACTTC. Encoded protein: CASSYGASGEQYF.

V usage is TRBV9 and J usage is TRBJ2-7; D might be TRBD1 or TRBD2, each matching 5 bases. V dropped 0 bases and J dropped 2 bases, with 15 bases sitting between them. CDR3 length equals 16 residues. In germline, CDR1 is SGDLS, CDR2 YYNGEE. The CDR3 sequence: CASSVGVGLGAYEQYF. The DNA for the CDR3 is TGTGCCAGCAGCGTAGGGGTGGGGCTCGGGGCCTACGAGCAGTACTTC.

The rearrangement uses TRBV5-1 and TRBJ2-3; 15 bases fit TRBD2. V trimming: 0 bases; J trimming: 0 bases; junction bases outside the gene matches: 8. Per germline, CDR1 SGHRS and CDR2 YFSETQ. This CDR3 has 20 residues. The CDR3 DNA reads TGCGCCAGCAGCTTGGGGACTAGCGGGAGGGCCGAATATAGCACAGATACGCAGTATTTT. It specifies CASSLGTSGRAEYSTDTQYF.

The rearrangement links TRBV7-9 to TRBJ1-2; D is unclear. There are 14 residues in the CDR3. V was cut by 4 bases and J by 3 bases, with 12 bases left in between. The germline V gene encodes CDR1 SEHNR and CDR2 FQNEAQ (reference sequence). CDR3 bases: TGTGCCAGCAGCTACTCGGCCGGGGACTATGGCTACACCTTC. Protein sequence: CASSYSAGDYGYTF.

The V gene is TRBV23-1, the J gene TRBJ1-3; D not certain. TRBV23-1 is sorted into the ORF group, with uncertain function. This CDR3 region has 12 residues. The V end lost 11 bases, the J end lost 4 bases, and 12 bases lay between the germline ends. The chain's CDR3 is CARRETGNTIYF. In DNA, the CDR3 is TGCGCCCGGAGAGAGACCGGAAACACCATATATTTT.

The chain combines TRBV28 with TRBJ1-2, with D uncertain. CDR1 and CDR2 (germline): MDHEN, SYDVKM. The V and J ends lost 7 bases and 0 bases respectively, with 6 bases between them. The CDR3 sequence is 12 residues long. CDR3 loop: CASKGTNYGYTF. CDR3 nucleotide sequence: TGTGCCAGCAAAGGGACTAACTATGGCTACACCTTC.

The rearrangement joins TRBV18 to TRBJ2-7; D might be TRBD2 (7 bases). CDR1 and CDR2 from the germline V gene are KGHSH and LQKENI. This CDR3 spans 17 amino acids. V shed 4 bases and J shed 5 bases, with 24 bases lying between them. The CDR3 here is CASSLIGGPAGVDEQYF. In nucleotides, the CDR3 is TGTGCCAGCTCACTAATTGGGGGGCCGGCGGGAGTTGACGAGCAGTACTTC.

The chain is built from TRBV9 and TRBJ2-3; D unclear. The germline CDR1 and CDR2 sequences are SGDLS and YYNGEE. The CDR3 contains 14 residues. V lost 4 bases to trimming and J lost 3 bases, with 12 bases between them. The CDR3 is CASSPSVGTDTQYF. For the CDR3, the DNA is TGTGCCAGCAGCCCCTCCGTAGGGACAGATACGCAGTATTTT.

V gene TRBV28 combines with J gene TRBJ1-1, with D maybe TRBD1 (5 bases). This CDR3 region has 13 residues. Germline V gene lookup returns CDR1 MDHEN and CDR2 SYDVKM. Trimming pared 6 bases from V and 8 bases from J, leaving 16 bases between. CDR3 coding DNA: TGTGCCAGCAGCCACGGGACGGCACTAGAAGCTTTCTTT. This encodes CASSHGTALEAFF.

This sequence joins TRBV6-1 and TRBJ2-3, with D possibly called TRBD1 or TRBD2 (5 bases each). CDR1 is MNHNS and CDR2 is SASEGT in the germline V gene. The CDR3 contains 15 residues. Trimming removed 5 bases from V and 0 bases from J, with 12 bases in between. As DNA, the CDR3 is TGTGCCAGCAGTCGGGGTGGGACGAGCACAGATACGCAGTATTTT. Protein sequence: CASSRGGTSTDTQYF.

This chain uses TRBV11-3 with TRBJ2-1, with TRBD1 matching over 8 bases. V shed 1 base and J 2 bases; nucleotides not matched to a gene: 1. The germline V gene has CDR1 SGHNT and CDR2 YENEEA. The CDR3 spans 15 residues. CDR3 sequence: CASSLVGQAYNEQFF. CDR3 in DNA: TGTGCCAGCAGCTTAGTGGGACAGGCCTACAATGAGCAGTTCTTC.

The chain employs TRBV5-1 and TRBJ2-3; TRBD1 is a possible D gene (5 bases). The CDR3 has 15 amino acids. Trimming removed 4 bases at V and 2 bases at J, with 14 bases between. Germline assignment: CDR1 SGHRS and CDR2 YFSETQ. CDR3 coding DNA: TGCGCCAGCAGCCCTACAGGACCCGCCACAGATACGCAGTATTTT. Encoded protein: CASSPTGPATDTQYF.

The V and J genes are TRBV19 and TRBJ2-1, with TRBD2 matching over 14 bases. Unmatched junction bases numbered 8, after V lost 4 bases and J lost 0 bases. From germline, CDR1 is LNHDA and CDR2 SQIVND (reference sequence). The CDR3 consists of 19 residues. The CDR3 sequence: CASSKKGLAGVSSYNEQFF. The CDR3 coding sequence is TGTGCCAGTAGTAAAAAGGGACTAGCGGGAGTAAGCTCCTACAATGAGCAGTTCTTC.

The chain combines TRBV6-1 with TRBJ2-5, with a tentative D call TRBD1 (5 bases). V was cut by 7 bases and J by 4 bases, with 16 bases left in between. Germline CDR1 reads MNHNS; CDR2 reads SASEGT. The CDR3 has 14 amino acids. The CDR3, as DNA: TGTGCCAGCAATTTGGCAGGGCGTGCAGAGACCCAGTACTTC. Protein sequence: CASNLAGRAETQYF.

V is TRBV6-1 and J is TRBJ2-7, with no clear D. The CDR3 contains 14 residues. With 3 bases removed from V and 6 bases from J, the gap between germline ends came to 15 bases. Germline CDR1 MNHNS, CDR2 SASEGT. The CDR3 DNA reads TGTGCCAGCAGTGACGTGTGGCCGCCCCTCGAGCAGTACTTC. It yields the protein CASSDVWPPLEQYF.

The genes are TRBV11-2 and TRBJ1-3; D not certain. Per the germline V gene, CDR1 is SGHAT and CDR2 is FQNNGV. Trimming stripped 5 bases from V and 3 bases from J, with 14 bases between. The CDR3 extends over 15 amino acids. This chain's CDR3 is CASSPHRGGGNTIYF. Written as DNA, the CDR3 is TGTGCCAGCAGCCCTCACCGGGGTGGTGGAAACACCATATATTTT.

The V gene is TRBV11-2, the J gene TRBJ1-2, with D perhaps matching TRBD1 (5 bases). Trimming stripped 0 bases from V and 2 bases from J, with 7 bases between. The CDR3 has 14 residues. The germline gives CDR1 SGHAT, CDR2 FQNNGV. This chain's CDR3 is CASSLDRVNYGYTF. CDR3 coding DNA: TGTGCCAGCAGCTTAGACAGGGTAAACTATGGCTACACCTTC.